The 10 T cell receptor beta chains presented below share a single source sample, sequenced in a study of blood T cell repertoires in COVID-19. Sequencing was performed with immunoSEQ multiplex PCR; in TCRdb, only in-frame clones are kept and a portion is missing. The repertoire holds more than 20,000 clones, about 90% seen once, with 16% in the top ten. The sample consisted of peripheral blood. These TCRs come from a man between 65 and 79 years old with acute or convalescent COVID-19.

The chain has TRBV11-1 and TRBJ1-1; D perhaps matches TRBD1 (6 bases). Germline V gives CDR1 SGHAT, CDR2 FQDESV (reference sequence). Trimming took 5 bases from V and 3 from J, leaving 10 bases between them. The CDR3 runs to 13 residues. The CDR3 coding sequence is TGTGCCAGCAGCCGCGAGGGGGACACTGAAGCTTTCTTT. It is translated as CASSREGDTEAFF.

The chain employs TRBV6-5 and TRBJ1-5; D gene uncertain. From germline, CDR1 is MNHEY and CDR2 SVGAGI. Trimming shortened V by 6 bases and J by 4 bases, and 16 bases separated the two germline ends. This CDR3 region has 15 residues. The CDR3 spells CASSLQPAPNQPQHF. CDR3 DNA: TGTGCCAGCAGCCTACAGCCCGCTCCGAATCAGCCCCAGCATTTT.

The chain links TRBV7-2 to TRBJ2-7; 10 bases match TRBD2. Germline V gene data show CDR1 as SGHTA and CDR2 as FQGNSA. The CDR3 runs to 14 residues. J was trimmed by 6 bases and V by 4 bases; bases with no gene match: 6. The CDR3 loop is CASSSLAGGSEQYF. DNA of the CDR3: TGTGCCAGCAGCTCTTTAGCGGGGGGAAGCGAGCAGTACTTC. Full variable domain (missing parts from reference TRBV7-2 and TRBJ2-7): GAGVSQSPSNKVTEKGKDVELRCDPISGHTALYWYRQSLGQGLEFLIYFQGNSAPDKSGLPSDRFSAERTGGSVSTLTIQRTQQEDSAVYLCASSSLAGGSEQYFGPGTRLTVT.

The CDR3 sequence is CASRLRGDTEAFF. CDR3 bases: TGTGCCAGCAGGCTGCGCGGGGACACTGAAGCTTTCTTT. This chain connects TRBV2 to TRBJ1-1; no clear D gene. The CDR3 has 13 residues. The germline V gene has CDR1 SNHLY and CDR2 FYNNEI. Deletions cut 6 bases from V and 3 bases from J, with 11 bases between.

The rearrangement links TRBV19 to TRBJ2-1; TRBD1 is a possible D gene (6 bases). The CDR3 is 14 amino acids. V was pared by 6 bases and J by 1 base, with 10 bases between. Germline lookup yields CDR1 LNHDA and CDR2 SQIVND (reference sequence). This chain's CDR3 is CASSRGNSYNEQFF. The CDR3 bases are TGTGCCAGTAGCAGGGGCAATTCCTACAATGAGCAGTTCTTC.

The rearrangement links TRBV7-9 to TRBJ1-3, with unresolved D. Germline V gene sequence: CDR1 SEHNR, CDR2 FQNEAQ (reference sequence). The CDR3 is 18 amino acids. V was cut by 8 bases and J by 1 base, with 24 bases left in between. The CDR3 reads CASHRAPRAGESGNTIYF. The CDR3 DNA reads as TGTGCCAGCCATAGGGCTCCGAGGGCAGGCGAATCTGGAAACACCATATATTTT.

The rearrangement uses TRBV7-9 and TRBJ2-1; 7 bases fit TRBD2. This CDR3 comprises 16 residues. Germline loops: CDR1 SEHNR, CDR2 FQNEAQ (reference sequence). V lost 5 bases and J lost 0; bases outside the gene matches: 7. The CDR3 nucleotides are TGTGCCAGCAGCGCTAGCGGAGCCATCTCCTACAATGAGCAGTTCTTC. Protein: CASSASGAISYNEQFF.

J is TRBJ1-4 and V is TRBV18, with a tentative D call TRBD1 (6 bases). With 6 bases removed from V and 8 bases from J, the gap between germline ends came to 13 bases. The CDR3 covers 13 residues. The germline CDR1 and CDR2 sequences are KGHSH and LQKENI. CDR3 sequence (DNA): TGTGCCAGCTCCCCTGGACAGACAGAAAAACTGTTTTTT. Encoded protein: CASSPGQTEKLFF.

This chain uses TRBV7-9 with TRBJ2-3; 8 positions agree with TRBD2. The V segment lost 4 bases and the J segment 1 base; nucleotides outside the gene matches: 1. This CDR3 spans 14 amino acids. The germline V gene encodes CDR1 SEHNR and CDR2 FQNEAQ (reference sequence). The CDR3 loop reads CASSSTSGTDTQYF. The CDR3 DNA follows: TGTGCCAGCAGCTCGACTAGCGGCACAGATACGCAGTATTTT.

This chain connects TRBV11-2 to TRBJ1-2; perhaps TRBD1 as D (5 bases). The ends were cut back, 5 bases at V and 3 bases at J, with 13 bases in the middle. The CDR3 is 14 residues long. Germline assignment: CDR1 SGHAT and CDR2 FQNNGV. The CDR3 coding sequence is TGTGCCAGCAGCCCCATCGCCAGGGACTATGGCTACACCTTC. Its protein product is CASSPIARDYGYTF.